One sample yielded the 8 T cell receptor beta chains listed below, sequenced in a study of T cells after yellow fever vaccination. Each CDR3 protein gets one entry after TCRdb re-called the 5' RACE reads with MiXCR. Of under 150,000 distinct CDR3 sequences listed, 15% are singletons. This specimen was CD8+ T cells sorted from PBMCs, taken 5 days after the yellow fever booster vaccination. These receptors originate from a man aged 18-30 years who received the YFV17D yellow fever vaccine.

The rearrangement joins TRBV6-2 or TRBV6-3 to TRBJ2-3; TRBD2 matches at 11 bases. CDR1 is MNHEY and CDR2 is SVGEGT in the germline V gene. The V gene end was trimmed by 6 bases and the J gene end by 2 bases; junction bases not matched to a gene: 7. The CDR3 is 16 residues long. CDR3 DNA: TGTGCCAGCAGCAACCTAGCGGGGGGTTCCACAGATACGCAGTATTTT. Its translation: CASSNLAGGSTDTQYF.

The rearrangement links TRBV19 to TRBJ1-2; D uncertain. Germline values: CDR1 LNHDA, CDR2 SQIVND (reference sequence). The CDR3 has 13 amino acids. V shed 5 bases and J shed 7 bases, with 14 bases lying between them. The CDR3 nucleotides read TGTGCCAGTAGTCCGGCTCTTGCGGGTGGCTACACCTTC. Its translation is CASSPALAGGYTF.

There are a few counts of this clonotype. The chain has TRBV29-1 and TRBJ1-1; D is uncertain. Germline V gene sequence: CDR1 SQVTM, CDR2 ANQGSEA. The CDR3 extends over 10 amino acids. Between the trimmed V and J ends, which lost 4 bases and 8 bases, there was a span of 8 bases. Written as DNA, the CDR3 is TGCAGCGTTGTAGGCAGGGAAGCTTTCTTT. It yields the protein CSVVGREAFF.

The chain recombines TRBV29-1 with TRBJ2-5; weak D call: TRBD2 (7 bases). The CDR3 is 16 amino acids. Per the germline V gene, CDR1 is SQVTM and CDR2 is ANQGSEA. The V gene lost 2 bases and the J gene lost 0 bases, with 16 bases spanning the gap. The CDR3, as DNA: TGCAGCGTTGAACCGGGGGGCGGCAGGTACCAAGAGACCCAGTACTTC. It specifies CSVEPGGGRYQETQYF.

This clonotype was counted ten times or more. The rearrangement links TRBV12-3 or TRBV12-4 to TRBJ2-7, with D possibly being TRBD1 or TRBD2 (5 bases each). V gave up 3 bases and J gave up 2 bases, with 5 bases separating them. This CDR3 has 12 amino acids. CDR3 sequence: CASSLGAYEQYF. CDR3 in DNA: TGTGCCAGCAGTTTGGGGGCCTACGAGCAGTACTTC.

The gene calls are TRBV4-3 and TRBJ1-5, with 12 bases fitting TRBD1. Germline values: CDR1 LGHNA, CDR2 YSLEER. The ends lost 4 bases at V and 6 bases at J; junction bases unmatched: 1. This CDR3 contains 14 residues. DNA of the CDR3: TGCGCCAGCAGCCGGGACAGGGGGCTTCAGCCCCAGCATTTT. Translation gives CASSRDRGLQPQHF.

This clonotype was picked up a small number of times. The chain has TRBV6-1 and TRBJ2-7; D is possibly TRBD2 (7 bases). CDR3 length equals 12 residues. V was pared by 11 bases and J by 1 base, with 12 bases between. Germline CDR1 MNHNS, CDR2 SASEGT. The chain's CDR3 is CAAGAGSYEQYV. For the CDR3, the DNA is TGTGCCGCGGGGGCAGGGTCCTACGAGCAGTACGTC.

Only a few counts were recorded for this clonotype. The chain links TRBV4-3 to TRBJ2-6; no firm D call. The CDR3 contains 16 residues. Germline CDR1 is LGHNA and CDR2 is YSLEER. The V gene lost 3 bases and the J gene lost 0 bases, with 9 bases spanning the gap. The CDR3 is CASSQQWASGANVLTF. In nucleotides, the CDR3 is TGCGCCAGCAGCCAGCAATGGGCCTCTGGGGCCAACGTCCTGACTTTC.